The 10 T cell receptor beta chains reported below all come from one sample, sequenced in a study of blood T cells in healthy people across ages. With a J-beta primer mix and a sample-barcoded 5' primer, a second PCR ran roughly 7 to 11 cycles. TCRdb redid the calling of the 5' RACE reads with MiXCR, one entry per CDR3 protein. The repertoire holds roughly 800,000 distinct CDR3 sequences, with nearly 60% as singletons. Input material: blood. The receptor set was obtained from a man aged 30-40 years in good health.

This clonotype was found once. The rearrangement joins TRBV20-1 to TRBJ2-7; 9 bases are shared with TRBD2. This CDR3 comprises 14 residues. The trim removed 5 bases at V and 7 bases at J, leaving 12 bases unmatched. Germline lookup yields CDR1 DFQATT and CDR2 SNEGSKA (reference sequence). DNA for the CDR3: TGCAGTGCTGGCCCCGCTAGCGGGGCCTTGGAGCAGTACTTC. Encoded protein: CSAGPASGALEQYF.

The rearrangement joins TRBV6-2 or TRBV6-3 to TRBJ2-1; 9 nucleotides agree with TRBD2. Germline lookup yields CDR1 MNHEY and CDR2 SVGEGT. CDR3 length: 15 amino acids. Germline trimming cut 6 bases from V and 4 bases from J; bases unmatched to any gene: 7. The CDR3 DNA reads TGTGCCAGCAGACCCCCTAGCGGGAATTACAATGAGCAGTTCTTC. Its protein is CASRPPSGNYNEQFF.

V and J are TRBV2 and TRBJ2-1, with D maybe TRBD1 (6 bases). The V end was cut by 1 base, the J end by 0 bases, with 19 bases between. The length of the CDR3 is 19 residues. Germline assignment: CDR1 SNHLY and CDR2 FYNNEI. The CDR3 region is CASSEVGGQNRNSYNEQFF. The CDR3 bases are TGTGCCAGCAGTGAAGTTGGGGGCCAGAACCGAAACTCCTACAATGAGCAGTTCTTC.

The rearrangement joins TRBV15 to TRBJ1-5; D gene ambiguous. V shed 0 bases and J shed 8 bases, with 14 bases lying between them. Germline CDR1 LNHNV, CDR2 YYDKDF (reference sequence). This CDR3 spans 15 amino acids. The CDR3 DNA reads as TGTGCCACCAGCAGAGATAGGGCCCTGATGGAGCCCCAGCATTTT. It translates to CATSRDRALMEPQHF.

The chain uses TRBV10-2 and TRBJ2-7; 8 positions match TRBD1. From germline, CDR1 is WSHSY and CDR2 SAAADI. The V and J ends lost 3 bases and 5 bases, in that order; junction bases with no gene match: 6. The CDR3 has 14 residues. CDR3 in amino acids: CASSERTGTHEQYF. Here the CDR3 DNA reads TGCGCCAGCAGTGAACGGACAGGGACCCACGAGCAGTACTTC.

CDR3 loop: CASSQGPSNYGYTF. CDR3 sequence (DNA): TGTGCCAGCAGCCAGGGACCCTCGAACTATGGCTACACCTTC. The J gene is TRBJ1-2, the V gene TRBV11-2; possibly TRBD1 for D (5 bases). The germline V and J ends were trimmed by 5 bases and 2 bases, with 12 bases remaining between them. Germline V gene data show CDR1 as SGHAT and CDR2 as FQNNGV. This CDR3 is 14 amino acids long.

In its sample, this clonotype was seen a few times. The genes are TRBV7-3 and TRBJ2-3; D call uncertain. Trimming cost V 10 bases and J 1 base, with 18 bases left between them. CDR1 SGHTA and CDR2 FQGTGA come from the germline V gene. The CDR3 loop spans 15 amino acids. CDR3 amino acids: CANLNIDPRTDTQYF. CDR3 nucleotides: TGTGCCAATCTTAACATAGACCCTCGCACAGATACGCAGTATTTT. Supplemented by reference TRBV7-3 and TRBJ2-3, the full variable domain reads GAGVSQTPSNKVTEKGKYVELRCDPISGHTALYWYRQSLGQGPEFLIYFQGTGAADDSGLPNDRFFAVRPEGSVSTLKIQRTERGDSAVYLCANLNIDPRTDTQYFGPGTRLTVL.

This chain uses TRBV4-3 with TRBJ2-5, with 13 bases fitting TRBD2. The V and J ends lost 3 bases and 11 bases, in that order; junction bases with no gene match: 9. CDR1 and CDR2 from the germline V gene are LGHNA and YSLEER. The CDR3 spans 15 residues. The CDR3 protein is CASSHQTSGRWEQYF. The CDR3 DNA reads TGCGCCAGCAGCCACCAGACTAGCGGGAGGTGGGAGCAGTACTTC.

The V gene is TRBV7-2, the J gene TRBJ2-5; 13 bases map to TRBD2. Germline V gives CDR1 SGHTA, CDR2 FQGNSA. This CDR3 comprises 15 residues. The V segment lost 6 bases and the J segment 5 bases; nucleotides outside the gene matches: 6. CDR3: CASRGTSGTQETQYF. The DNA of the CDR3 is TGTGCCAGCAGAGGGACTAGCGGGACTCAGGAGACCCAGTACTTC.

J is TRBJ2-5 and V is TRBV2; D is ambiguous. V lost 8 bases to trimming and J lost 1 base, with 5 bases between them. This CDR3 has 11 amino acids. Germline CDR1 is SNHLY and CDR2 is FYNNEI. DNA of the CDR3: TGTGCCAGCTGGGCCCAAGAGACCCAGTACTTC. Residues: CASWAQETQYF.